This TCR beta chain emerged from a study of T cell changes during pregnancy in multiple sclerosis. Germline loops: CDR1 MNHNS, CDR2 SASEGT. Deletions cut 7 bases from V and 5 bases from J, with 17 bases between. The CDR3 has 14 amino acids. Assay used: immunoSEQ multiplex PCR; TCRdb lists only in-frame clones, some missing. Altogether fewer than 40,000 clones are present, 85% to 90% being singletons, with the ten largest covering about 10%. Sequenced here: CD8+ T cells from peripheral blood mononuclear cells, sampled in the second trimester of pregnancy. The chain links TRBV6-1 to TRBJ1-1; a weak D match, TRBD1 (5 bases). The TCR originated in a female donor with multiple sclerosis, enrolled in a pregnancy study. In nucleotides, the CDR3 is TGTGCCAGCACTAAAGAAGGGGCTTGGACTGAAGCTTTCTTT. It codes for CASTKEGAWTEAFF.